This TCR beta chain was sequenced in a study of Ad26.COV2.S vaccination and SARS-CoV-2 variants. The treatment is: some 20 received Ad26.COV2.S at low or high dose, single or two shots; roughly 5 received placebo; per-sample allocation not given. At day 63 after the first vaccine or placebo injection, samples were drawn. Note on this clone: Its antigen is unidentified.

The trim removed 4 bases at V and 1 base at J, leaving 1 base unmatched. Germline V gene data show CDR1 as SGHAT and CDR2 as FQNNGV. This CDR3 has 14 amino acids. Findings and caveats of the study: Vaccinees displayed broader spike-specific TCR repertoires than placebo recipients.

Method: immunoSEQ multiplex PCR; TCRdb's copy keeps in-frame clones and lacks some. The sample has about 350,000 clones; around 88% are singletons. The chain recombines TRBV11-2 with TRBJ2-7; 10 bases line up with TRBD1. The material sequenced was peripheral blood, taken in a trial of Ad26.COV2.S vaccine versus placebo. The TCR originated in a person between 18 and 65 years old who received the Ad26.COV2.S COVID-19 vaccine or a placebo. CDR3 bases: TGTGCCAGCAGCTGGGGACAGGGGTCCTACGAGCAGTACTTC. This sequence encodes CASSWGQGSYEQYF.